The 18 T cell receptor beta chains presented below share a single source sample, sequenced in a study of T cell changes during pregnancy in multiple sclerosis (dated by TCRdb to the late 2010s). The library was prepared using the immunoSEQ multiplex PCR assay. Held by TCRdb, this immuneACCESS table contains in-frame sequences only and omits some clones. Under half of the omission traces to an unresolved V gene where checked; the cause of the rest is unknown. The sample contains some 83,000 clones, about 91% of them found a single time. The ten largest clones capture around 3.4% of the sample. The sequencing used PBMCs, collected in the first trimester of pregnancy. Receptor source: a female donor in good health, serving as a control in a pregnancy study. Some clones in this sample may be carry-over from other donors' samples.

J is TRBJ2-3 and V is TRBV7-3, with no clear D. Germline loops: CDR1 SGHTA, CDR2 FQGTGA. The CDR3 contains 14 residues. Trimming took off 5 bases at V and 6 bases at J, with 15 bases between the two ends. The CDR3 nucleotides are TGTGCCAGCAGCCCTCTGAGTATCCCTGATACGCAGTATTTT. Translation gives CASSPLSIPDTQYF.

The chain has TRBV21-1 and TRBJ2-2; TRBD1 is the table's D call, not checked against the DNA. TRBV21-1 is flagged as a pseudogene. The CDR3 has 14 amino acids. In nucleotides, the CDR3 is TGTGCCAGCAGCAAGGACAGGGAGGGCGGGGAGCTGTTTTTT. Its translation: CASSKDREGGELFF.

The chain combines TRBV12-5 with TRBJ2-2; tentatively, D is TRBD2 (6 bases). V was trimmed by 4 bases and J by 6 bases, leaving 9 bases between them. This CDR3 has 13 amino acids. Germline V lookup: CDR1 LGHNT, CDR2 FRNRAP. For the CDR3, the DNA is TGTGCTAGTGGTTCGGGCGGGGCCGGGGAGCTGTTTTTT. Protein sequence: CASGSGGAGELFF.

CDR3 DNA: TGTGCCAGCAGCTCAGGGTATAGTAATGAAAAACTGTTTTTT. It specifies CASSSGYSNEKLFF. The rearrangement links TRBV7-2 to TRBJ1-4; tentatively, D is TRBD1 (5 bases). Germline loops: CDR1 SGHTA, CDR2 FQGNSA. Trimming took off 4 bases at V and 4 bases at J, with 10 bases between the two ends. This CDR3 contains 14 residues.

V is TRBV7-8 and J is TRBJ2-7; D may be TRBD1 (8 bases). Germline CDR1 and CDR2: SGHVS and FQNEAQ. The CDR3 loop spans 17 amino acids. V was trimmed by 6 bases and J by 4 bases, leaving 25 bases between them. Here the CDR3 reads CASSLPGTGAGWYEQYF. The CDR3, as DNA: TGTGCCAGCAGTCTGCCCGGGACAGGAGCGGGGTGGTACGAGCAGTACTTC.

The chain links TRBV9 to TRBJ1-4; tentatively, D is TRBD1 (5 bases). This CDR3 is built from 16 residues. Per the germline V gene, CDR1 is SGDLS and CDR2 is YYNGEE. V lost 2 bases to trimming and J lost 5 bases, with 16 bases between them. CDR3 residues: CASSVQRGGINEKLFF. As DNA, the CDR3 is TGTGCCAGCAGCGTCCAGCGTGGGGGGATAAATGAAAAACTGTTTTTT.

On this clone: In the same sample, other DNA sequences code for this CDR3. The chain joins TRBV29-1 to TRBJ1-4, with D perhaps matching TRBD1 (6 bases). Trimming pared 4 bases from V and 8 bases from J, leaving 14 bases between. The CDR3 extends over 13 amino acids. Germline CDR1 SQVTM, CDR2 ANQGSEA. The CDR3 protein is CSVAGGIGEKLFF. DNA for the CDR3: TGCAGCGTTGCGGGGGGCATAGGAGAAAAACTGTTTTTT.

This clone is medium-sized within its sample. The rearrangement links TRBV28 to TRBJ2-7; D perhaps matches TRBD1 (6 bases). The CDR3 length is 14 residues. Germline lookup yields CDR1 MDHEN and CDR2 SYDVKM. V lost 5 bases and J lost 6, with 17 bases in between. The CDR3 DNA is TGTGCCAGCAGTCCTGCCGCAGGGGTCCGCGAGCAGTACTTC. Its protein product is CASSPAAGVREQYF.

V and J are TRBV19 and TRBJ2-2; D remains ambiguous. Germline assignment: CDR1 LNHDA and CDR2 SQIVND (reference sequence). This CDR3 spans 13 amino acids. The germline V and J ends were trimmed by 8 bases and 1 base, with 8 bases remaining between them. DNA for the CDR3: TGTGCCAGTTCCCCGGTGAACACCGGGGAGCTGTTTTTT. It translates to CASSPVNTGELFF.

The rearrangement joins TRBV5-1 to TRBJ1-2; D not resolved. Trimming took off 1 base at V and 2 bases at J, with 6 bases between the two ends. Germline CDR1 and CDR2: SGHRS and YFSETQ. CDR3 length: 13 amino acids. CDR3 nucleotide sequence: TGCGCCAGCAGCTTGAGCGAGAACTATGGCTACACCTTC. It is translated as CASSLSENYGYTF. Complete variable domain (other parts from reference TRBV5-1 and TRBJ1-2): KAGVTQTPRYLIKTRGQQVTLSCSPISGHRSVSWYQQTPGQGLQFLFEYFSETQRNKGNFPGRFSGRQFSNSRSEMNVSTLELGDSALYLCASSLSENYGYTFGSGTRLTVV.

V is TRBV7-8 and J is TRBJ1-2, with 10 positions matching TRBD1. Germline-derived CDR1 and CDR2 are SGHVS and FQNEAQ. J lost 7 bases, V lost 1 base, and 12 bases had no gene match. The CDR3 has 17 residues. This chain's CDR3 is CASSLDKTGTGEPGYTF. CDR3 in DNA: TGTGCCAGCAGCTTAGACAAAACCGGGACAGGGGAGCCTGGCTACACCTTC.

This clone was seen only once. The CDR3 reads CASSRDRGPEQFF. In DNA, the CDR3 is TGTGCCAGCAGCCGGGACAGGGGACCTGAGCAGTTCTTC. The chain recombines TRBV2 with TRBJ2-1; 10 bases are a match to TRBD1. With V trimmed by 6 bases and J by 9 bases, 5 bases remained unmatched. Germline V gene lookup returns CDR1 SNHLY and CDR2 FYNNEI. The CDR3 has 13 residues.

The V and J genes are TRBV6-1 and TRBJ1-5; 8 nucleotides match TRBD1. The CDR3 sequence is 16 residues long. Germline V gene data show CDR1 as MNHNS and CDR2 as SASEGT. The J segment lost 5 bases and the V segment lost 2 bases, leaving 8 bases of the junction unmatched. CDR3 sequence reads: CASSERAGTGYQPQHF. The CDR3 nucleotides read TGTGCCAGCAGTGAACGGGCAGGGACAGGTTATCAGCCCCAGCATTTT.

This clone came up a few times. The rearrangement uses TRBV28 and TRBJ1-1; D call uncertain. The CDR3 is made up of 14 amino acids. Germline CDR1 MDHEN, CDR2 SYDVKM. The V end lost 5 bases, the J end lost 1 base, and 11 bases lay between the germline ends. CDR3 residues: CASSTREGNTEAFF. The CDR3 coding sequence is TGTGCCAGCAGTACCCGTGAGGGGAACACTGAAGCTTTCTTT.

As regards this clone: No DNA is shown, since the ends of the CDR3 on it are uncertain; the CDR3 is the one TCRdb lists. The V call is TRBV10-3, the J call TRBJ2-1; the D call in the table, TRBD2, was not verified against the DNA. Ends included, the CDR3 has 22 residues. From germline, CDR1 is ENHRY and CDR2 SYGVKD. The chain's CDR3 is CAISDASVPSVSRLARYNEQFF.

V gene TRBV15 combines with J gene TRBJ1-2; no clear D gene. The length of the CDR3 is 14 residues. CDR1 and CDR2 (germline): LNHNV, YYDKDF (reference sequence). Trimming left V 0 bases short and J 3 bases short, with 8 bases between. The CDR3 bases are TGTGCCACCAGCAGAGATTTGTCCGACTATGGCTACACCTTC. This encodes CATSRDLSDYGYTF.

V gene TRBV6-5 combines with J gene TRBJ2-6; possibly TRBD1 for D (6 bases). CDR3 size: 16 residues. Germline-derived CDR1 and CDR2 are MNHEY and SVGAGI. Between the trimmed V and J ends, which lost 3 bases and 2 bases, there was a span of 11 bases. The CDR3 bases are TGTGCCAGCAGTTATCCAGGGGACCCTGGGGCCAACGTCCTGACTTTC. Translation gives CASSYPGDPGANVLTF.

The chain uses TRBV29-1 and TRBJ2-3, with TRBD1 identical over 10 bases. CDR3 length: 15 residues. Germline trimming cut 4 bases from V and 4 bases from J; bases unmatched to any gene: 8. Per germline, CDR1 SQVTM and CDR2 ANQGSEA. For the CDR3, the DNA is TGCAGCGTTGTGGGTCGGGACAGGGGCCCAGATACGCAGTATTTT. It encodes CSVVGRDRGPDTQYF.